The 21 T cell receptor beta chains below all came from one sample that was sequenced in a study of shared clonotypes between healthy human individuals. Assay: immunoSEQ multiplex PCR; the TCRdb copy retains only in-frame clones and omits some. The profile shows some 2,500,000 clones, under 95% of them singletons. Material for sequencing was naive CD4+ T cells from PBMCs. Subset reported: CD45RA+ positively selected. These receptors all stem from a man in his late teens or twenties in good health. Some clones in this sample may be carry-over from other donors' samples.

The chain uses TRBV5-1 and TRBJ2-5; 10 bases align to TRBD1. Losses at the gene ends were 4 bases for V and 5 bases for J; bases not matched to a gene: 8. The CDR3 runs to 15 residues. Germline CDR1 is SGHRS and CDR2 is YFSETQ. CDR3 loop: CASSHGTGEGETQYF. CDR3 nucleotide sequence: TGCGCCAGCAGCCATGGGACAGGGGAAGGGGAGACCCAGTACTTC.

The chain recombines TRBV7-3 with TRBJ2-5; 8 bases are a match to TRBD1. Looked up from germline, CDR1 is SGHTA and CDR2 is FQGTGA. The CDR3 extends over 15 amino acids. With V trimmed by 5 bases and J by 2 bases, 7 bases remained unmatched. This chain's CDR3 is CASSLGQALQETQYF. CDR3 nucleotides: TGTGCCAGCAGCCTGGGACAGGCCTTACAAGAGACCCAGTACTTC.

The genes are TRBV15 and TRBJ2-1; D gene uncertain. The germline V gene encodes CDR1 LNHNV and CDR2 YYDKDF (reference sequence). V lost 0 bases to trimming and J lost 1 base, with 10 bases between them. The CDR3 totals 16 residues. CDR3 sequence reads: CATSRDLAGSYNEQFF. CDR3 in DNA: TGTGCCACCAGCAGAGATCTGGCTGGTTCCTACAATGAGCAGTTCTTC. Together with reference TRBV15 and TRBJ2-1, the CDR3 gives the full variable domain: DAMVIQNPRYQVTQFGKPVTLSCSQTLNHNVMYWYQQKSSQAPKLLFHYYDKDFNNEADTPDNFQSRRPNTSFCFLDIRSPGLGDTAMYLCATSRDLAGSYNEQFFGPGTRLTVL.

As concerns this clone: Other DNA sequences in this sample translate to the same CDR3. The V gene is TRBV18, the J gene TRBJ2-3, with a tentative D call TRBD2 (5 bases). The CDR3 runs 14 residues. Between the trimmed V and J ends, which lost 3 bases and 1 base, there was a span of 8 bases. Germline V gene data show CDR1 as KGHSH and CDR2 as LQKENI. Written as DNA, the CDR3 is TGTGCCAGCTCACCCTCCGGGGGCACAGATACGCAGTATTTT. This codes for CASSPSGGTDTQYF.

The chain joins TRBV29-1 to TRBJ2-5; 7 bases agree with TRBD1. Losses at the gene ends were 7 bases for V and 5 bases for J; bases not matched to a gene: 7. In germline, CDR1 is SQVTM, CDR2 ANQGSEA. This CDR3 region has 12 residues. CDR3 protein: CSAKGAGETQYF. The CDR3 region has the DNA TGCAGCGCCAAGGGGGCAGGGGAGACCCAGTACTTC.

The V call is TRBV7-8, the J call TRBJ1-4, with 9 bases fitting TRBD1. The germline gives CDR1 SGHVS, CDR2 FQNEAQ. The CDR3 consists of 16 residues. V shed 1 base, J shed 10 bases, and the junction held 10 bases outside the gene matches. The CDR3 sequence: CASSLGPDRGRAKLFF. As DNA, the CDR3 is TGTGCCAGCAGCTTAGGCCCGGACAGGGGCCGCGCAAAACTGTTTTTT.

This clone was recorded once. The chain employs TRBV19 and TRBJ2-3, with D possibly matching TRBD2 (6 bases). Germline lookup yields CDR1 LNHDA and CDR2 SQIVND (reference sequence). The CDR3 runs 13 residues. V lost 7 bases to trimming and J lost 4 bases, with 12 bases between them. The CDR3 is CASTNRLADTQYF. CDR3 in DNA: TGTGCCAGTACCAACCGACTAGCAGATACGCAGTATTTT.

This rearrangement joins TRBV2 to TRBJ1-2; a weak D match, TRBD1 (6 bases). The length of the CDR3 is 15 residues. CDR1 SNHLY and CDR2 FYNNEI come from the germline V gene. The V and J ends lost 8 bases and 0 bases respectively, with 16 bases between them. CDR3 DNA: TGTGCCAGCTACCTAGGGGGGGAACCTAACTATGGCTACACCTTC. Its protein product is CASYLGGEPNYGYTF.

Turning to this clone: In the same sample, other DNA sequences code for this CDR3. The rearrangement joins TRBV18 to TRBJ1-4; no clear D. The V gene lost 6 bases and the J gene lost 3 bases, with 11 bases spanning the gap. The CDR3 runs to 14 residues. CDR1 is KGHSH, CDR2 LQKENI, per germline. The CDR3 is CASSPDRSNEKLFF. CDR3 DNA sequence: TGTGCCAGCTCCCCGGACCGTTCTAATGAAAAACTGTTTTTT.

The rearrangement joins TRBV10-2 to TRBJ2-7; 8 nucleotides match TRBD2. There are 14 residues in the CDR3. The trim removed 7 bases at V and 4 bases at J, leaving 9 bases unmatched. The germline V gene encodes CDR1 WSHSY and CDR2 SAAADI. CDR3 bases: TGCGCCAGCAAGCGGGGACTAGAGATTTACGAGCAGTACTTC. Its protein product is CASKRGLEIYEQYF.

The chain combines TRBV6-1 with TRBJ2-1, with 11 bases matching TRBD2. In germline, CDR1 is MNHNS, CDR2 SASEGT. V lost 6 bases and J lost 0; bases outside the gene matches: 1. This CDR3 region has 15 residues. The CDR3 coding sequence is TGTGCCAGCAGGACTAGCGGGGACTCCTACAATGAGCAGTTCTTC. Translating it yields CASRTSGDSYNEQFF.

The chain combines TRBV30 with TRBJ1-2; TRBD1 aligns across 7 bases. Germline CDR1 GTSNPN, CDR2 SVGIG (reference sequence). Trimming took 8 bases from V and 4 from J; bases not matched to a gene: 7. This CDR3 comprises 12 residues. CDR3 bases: TGTGCCCGAGGCCGGGACAGCTATGGCTACACCTTC. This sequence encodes CARGRDSYGYTF.

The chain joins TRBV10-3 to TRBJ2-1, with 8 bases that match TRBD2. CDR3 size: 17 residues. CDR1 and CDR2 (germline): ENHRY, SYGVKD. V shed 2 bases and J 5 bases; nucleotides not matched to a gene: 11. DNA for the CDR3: TGTGCCATCAGTGAGAGTCCAGGCGGGAGGCCCAACAATGAGCAGTTCTTC. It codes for CAISESPGGRPNNEQFF.

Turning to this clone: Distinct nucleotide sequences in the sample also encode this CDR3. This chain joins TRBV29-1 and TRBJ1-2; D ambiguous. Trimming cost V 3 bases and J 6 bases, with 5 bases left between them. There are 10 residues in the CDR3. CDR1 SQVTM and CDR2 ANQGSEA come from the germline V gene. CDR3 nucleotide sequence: TGCAGCGTTGACCGGGATGGCTACACCTTC. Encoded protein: CSVDRDGYTF.

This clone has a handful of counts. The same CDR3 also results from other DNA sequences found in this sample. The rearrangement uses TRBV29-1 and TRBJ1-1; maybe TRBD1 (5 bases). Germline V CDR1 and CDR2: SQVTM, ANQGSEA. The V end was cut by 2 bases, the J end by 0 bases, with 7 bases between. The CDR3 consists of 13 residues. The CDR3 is CSVERQLNTEAFF. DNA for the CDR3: TGCAGCGTTGAACGACAGTTGAACACTGAAGCTTTCTTT.

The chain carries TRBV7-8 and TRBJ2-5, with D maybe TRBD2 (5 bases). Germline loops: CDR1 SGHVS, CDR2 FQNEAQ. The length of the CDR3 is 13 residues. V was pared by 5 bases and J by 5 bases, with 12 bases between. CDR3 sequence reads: CASSQRAQETQYF. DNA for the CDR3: TGTGCCAGCAGCCAGAGGGCCCAGGAGACCCAGTACTTC. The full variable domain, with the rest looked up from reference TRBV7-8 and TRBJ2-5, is GAGVSQSPRYKVAKRGQDVALRCDPISGHVSLFWYQQALGQGPEFLTYFQNEAQLDKSGLPSDRFFAERPEGSVSTLKIQRTQQEDSAVYLCASSQRAQETQYFGPGTRLLVL.

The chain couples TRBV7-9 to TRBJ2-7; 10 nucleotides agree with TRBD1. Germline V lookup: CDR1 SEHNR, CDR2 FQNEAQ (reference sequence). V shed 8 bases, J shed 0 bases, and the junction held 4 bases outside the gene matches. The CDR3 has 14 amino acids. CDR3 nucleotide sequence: TGTGCCAGCCAGGGACAGGGGAGCTCCTACGAGCAGTACTTC. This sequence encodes CASQGQGSSYEQYF.

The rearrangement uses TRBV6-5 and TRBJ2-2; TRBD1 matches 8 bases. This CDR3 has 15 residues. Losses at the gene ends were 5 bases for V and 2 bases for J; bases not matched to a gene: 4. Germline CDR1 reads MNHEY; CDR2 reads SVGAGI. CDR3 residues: CASSTGGINTGELFF. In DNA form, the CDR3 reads TGTGCCAGCAGTACAGGGGGGATAAACACCGGGGAGCTGTTTTTT.

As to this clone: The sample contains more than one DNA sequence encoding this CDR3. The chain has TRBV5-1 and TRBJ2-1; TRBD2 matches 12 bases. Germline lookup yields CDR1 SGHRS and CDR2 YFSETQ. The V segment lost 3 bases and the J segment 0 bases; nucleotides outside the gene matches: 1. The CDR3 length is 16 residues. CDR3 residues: CASSWGLAGSYNEQFF. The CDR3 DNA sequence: TGCGCCAGCAGCTGGGGACTAGCGGGCTCCTACAATGAGCAGTTCTTC.

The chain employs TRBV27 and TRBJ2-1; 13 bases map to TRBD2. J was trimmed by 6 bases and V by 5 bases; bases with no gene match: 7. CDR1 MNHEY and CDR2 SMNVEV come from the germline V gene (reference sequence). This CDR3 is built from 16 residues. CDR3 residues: CASSLATSGRSNEQFF. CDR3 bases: TGTGCCAGCAGTCTAGCGACTAGCGGGAGGTCCAATGAGCAGTTCTTC.

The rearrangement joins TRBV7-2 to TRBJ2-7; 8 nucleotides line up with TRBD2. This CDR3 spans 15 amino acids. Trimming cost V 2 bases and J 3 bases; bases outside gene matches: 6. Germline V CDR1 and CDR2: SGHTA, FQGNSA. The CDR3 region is CASSLRGRWNYEQYF. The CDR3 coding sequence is TGTGCCAGCAGCTTACGCGGGAGGTGGAACTACGAGCAGTACTTC.